A single sample gave rise to the 2 T cell receptor beta chains below, sequenced in a study of T cell responses to AZD1222 COVID-19 vaccine. Here immunoSEQ multiplex PCR was the method, and the copy in TCRdb shows in-frame clones only, minus some. The sample gives 95,000 to 100,000 clones, roughly 84% of which show up once; 12% to 15% is in the top ten. The sample was peripheral blood, taken 28 days after the second AZD1222 dose. Receptors were obtained from an adult who received the AZD1222 COVID-19 vaccine.

V and J are TRBV11-2 and TRBJ1-2, with 7 bases identical to TRBD1. CDR3 length: 15 residues. V shed 7 bases and J 7 bases; nucleotides not matched to a gene: 15. CDR1 and CDR2 from the germline V gene are SGHAT and FQNNGV. The CDR3 protein is CASTLGAGAGGGYTF. The CDR3 nucleotides are TGTGCCAGCACCCTCGGGGCAGGGGCAGGGGGTGGCTACACCTTC.

The CDR3, as DNA: TGTGCCAGCAGTTCCGACAGGGGAGCTGGCTACACCTTC. Amino acid sequence: CASSSDRGAGYTF. V is TRBV7-9 and J is TRBJ1-2; 8 positions match TRBD1. CDR1 is SEHNR, CDR2 FQNEAQ, per germline (reference sequence). Losses at the gene ends were 6 bases for V and 7 bases for J; bases not matched to a gene: 7. The CDR3 spans 13 residues. Variable domain in full (rest from reference TRBV7-9 and TRBJ1-2): DTGVSQNPRHKITKRGQNVTFRCDPISEHNRLYWYRQTLGQGPEFLTYFQNEAQLEKSRLLSDRFSAERPKGSFSTLEIQRTEQGDSAMYLCASSSDRGAGYTFGSGTRLTVV.